The 22 T cell receptor beta chains listed next were all sequenced from one sample in a study of graft-versus-host responses after intestinal transplantation. Only in-frame clones appear in the TCRdb table, and some are missing; sequencing was by immunoSEQ multiplex PCR. The sample includes fewer than 110,000 clones, about 87% seen only once; the top ten take about 0.73%. These receptors have no identified antigens. Sequencing used unstimulated CD4+ T cells sorted from spleen or lymph node cells, obtained before transplant. All receptors derive from a human donor who was the organ donor for an intestinal transplant.

V gene TRBV5-5 combines with J gene TRBJ1-1; D possibly corresponds to TRBD1 (6 bases). The germline V gene encodes CDR1 SGHKS and CDR2 YYEKEE (reference sequence). CDR3 length: 14 residues. Trimming took 4 bases from V and 4 from J, leaving 14 bases between them. CDR3 sequence (DNA): TGTGCCAGCAGCGCAGGGGTTCCGAGCACTGAAGCTTTCTTT. It yields the protein CASSAGVPSTEAFF.

The rearrangement uses TRBV7-2 and TRBJ2-7; no definite D call. Trimming shortened V by 1 base and J by 5 bases, and 12 bases separated the two germline ends. Per the germline V gene, CDR1 is SGHTA and CDR2 is FQGNSA. The length of the CDR3 is 14 residues. The CDR3 protein is CASSLGPPPHEQYF. Here the CDR3 DNA reads TGTGCCAGCAGCTTAGGGCCACCCCCGCACGAGCAGTACTTC.

The chain employs TRBV27 and TRBJ2-2; 9 bases align to TRBD1. The germline CDR1 and CDR2 sequences are MNHEY and SMNVEV (reference sequence). Unmatched junction bases numbered 2, after V lost 6 bases and J lost 3 bases. The CDR3 length is 14 residues. CDR3 protein: CASRRTGDTGELFF. In DNA form, the CDR3 reads TGTGCCAGCAGAAGGACAGGGGACACCGGGGAGCTGTTTTTT.

V is TRBV9 and J is TRBJ1-1; the D is unclear. V was pared by 0 bases and J by 4 bases, with 7 bases between. CDR1 is SGDLS, CDR2 YYNGEE, per germline. This CDR3 is 13 amino acids long. DNA of the CDR3: TGTGCCAGCAGCGTAGTTCAGAGCACTGAAGCTTTCTTT. Its protein is CASSVVQSTEAFF.

The rearrangement uses TRBV7-2 and TRBJ2-1, with TRBD2 matching 7 bases. The CDR3 contains 17 residues. In germline, CDR1 is SGHTA, CDR2 FQGNSA. Trimming took 4 bases from V and 8 from J; bases not matched to a gene: 17. In DNA form, the CDR3 reads TGTGCCAGCAGCTCCTACGTAGTGGGAGGGCCGAATGATGAGCAGTTCTTC. Its translation is CASSSYVVGGPNDEQFF.

The rearrangement uses TRBV7-2 and TRBJ2-1; the D call may be TRBD1 or TRBD2 (5 bases each). The CDR3 covers 16 residues. In germline, CDR1 is SGHTA, CDR2 FQGNSA. The V end was cut by 5 bases, the J end by 6 bases, with 20 bases between. The CDR3 DNA reads TGTGCCAGCAGCCCCACGGGACCTCCTGGCCGCAATGAGCAGTTCTTC. Translated: CASSPTGPPGRNEQFF.

The chain links TRBV28 to TRBJ2-1; 7 bases are shared with TRBD1. The CDR3 is made up of 15 amino acids. Losses at the gene ends were 6 bases for V and 5 bases for J; bases not matched to a gene: 10. Germline V lookup: CDR1 MDHEN, CDR2 SYDVKM. The chain's CDR3 is CASSHAGTANNEQFF. DNA of the CDR3: TGTGCCAGCAGCCACGCCGGGACAGCCAACAATGAGCAGTTCTTC.

Remarks on this clone: Other DNA sequences in the sample encode the same CDR3. V and J are TRBV6-1 and TRBJ1-5; 10 nucleotides match TRBD1. Trimming at V came to 4 bases and at J to 7 bases, leaving 4 bases not matched to a gene. Per the germline V gene, CDR1 is MNHNS and CDR2 is SASEGT. The CDR3 has 14 amino acids. The CDR3 region has the DNA TGTGCCAGCAGTGGACAGGGGGCGGGGCAGCCCCAGCATTTT. Protein product: CASSGQGAGQPQHF.

The chain uses TRBV5-5 and TRBJ1-6; perhaps TRBD1 as D (5 bases). The germline V and J ends were trimmed by 4 bases and 5 bases, with 16 bases remaining between them. The CDR3 consists of 16 residues. The germline V gene encodes CDR1 SGHKS and CDR2 YYEKEE (reference sequence). The CDR3 DNA follows: TGTGCCAGCAGCCAACAACACGGGGGGAATAATTCACCCCTCCACTTT. It yields the protein CASSQQHGGNNSPLHF.

The V call is TRBV30, the J call TRBJ1-3; the D is unclear. V lost 0 bases, J lost 4 bases, and 7 bases lay in between. CDR3 length: 13 amino acids. Germline CDR1 GTSNPN, CDR2 SVGIG (reference sequence). The CDR3 bases are TGTGCCTGGAGTGTGGGCAGAGGAAACACCATATATTTT. Its protein product is CAWSVGRGNTIYF.

The chain links TRBV19 to TRBJ1-3, with 7 bases lining up with TRBD1. V lost 7 bases, J lost 2 bases, and 5 bases stayed unmatched. The CDR3 totals 14 residues. From germline, CDR1 is LNHDA and CDR2 SQIVND (reference sequence). The chain's CDR3 is CASTPGTAGNTIYF. In DNA form, the CDR3 reads TGTGCCAGTACCCCCGGGACAGCTGGAAACACCATATATTTT.

The chain combines TRBV7-2 with TRBJ2-5; D is possibly TRBD2 (6 bases). The CDR3 is made up of 14 amino acids. Trimming cost V 2 bases and J 4 bases, with 11 bases left between them. Germline CDR1 SGHTA, CDR2 FQGNSA. Here the CDR3 reads CASSLRTGGETQYF. The DNA of the CDR3 is TGTGCCAGCAGCTTAAGAACCGGGGGAGAGACCCAGTACTTC.

This clone was detected a few times. The J gene is TRBJ1-3, the V gene TRBV5-1, with D unclear. Trimming cost V 4 bases and J 2 bases, with 7 bases left between them. In germline, CDR1 is SGHRS, CDR2 YFSETQ. The CDR3 extends over 13 amino acids. CDR3 in amino acids: CASSQGAGNTIYF. The CDR3 DNA reads TGCGCCAGCAGCCAAGGTGCTGGAAACACCATATATTTT.

The V gene is TRBV11-3, the J gene TRBJ2-5; D perhaps matches TRBD2 (5 bases). The V gene lost 5 bases and the J gene lost 3 bases, with 10 bases spanning the gap. The length of the CDR3 is 13 residues. The germline CDR1 and CDR2 sequences are SGHNT and YENEEA. As DNA, the CDR3 is TGTGCCAGCAGCCCTAGCCTTGAAGAGACCCAGTACTTC. The encoded protein is CASSPSLEETQYF.

The rearrangement links TRBV11-3 to TRBJ2-3; the match to TRBD2 covers 7 bases. The CDR3 extends over 16 amino acids. Germline assignment: CDR1 SGHNT and CDR2 YENEEA. Losses at the gene ends were 0 bases for V and 6 bases for J; bases not matched to a gene: 9. CDR3 DNA: TGTGCCAGCAGCTTAGACCTCGGCGGGAGAGGCGATACGCAGTATTTT. Its translation is CASSLDLGGRGDTQYF. The full variable domain, with the rest looked up from reference TRBV11-3 and TRBJ2-3, is EAGVVQSPRYKIIEKKQPVAFWCNPISGHNTLYWYLQNLGQGPELLIRYENEEAVDDSQLPKDRFSAERLKGVDSTLKIQPAELGDSAVYLCASSLDLGGRGDTQYFGPGTRLTVL.

This clone showed up just once. This chain links TRBV11-1 with TRBJ2-7, with 10 bases fitting TRBD2. There are 14 residues in the CDR3. Germline trimming cut 4 bases from V and 6 bases from J; bases unmatched to any gene: 6. Germline CDR1 and CDR2: SGHAT and FQDESV (reference sequence). The CDR3 nucleotides read TGTGCCAGCAGCTCCGGGACTAGCGACGTCGAGCAGTACTTC. Residues: CASSSGTSDVEQYF.

This clone was seen a few times. The chain recombines TRBV6-1 with TRBJ1-1; D gene ambiguous. This CDR3 is built from 16 residues. CDR1 and CDR2 (germline): MNHNS, SASEGT. V was shortened by 1 base and J by 0 bases, with 12 bases between the two germline ends. The CDR3 spells CASSEEIGKVNTEAFF. DNA for the CDR3: TGTGCCAGCAGTGAAGAAATAGGGAAGGTGAACACTGAAGCTTTCTTT.

In this sample, this clone turned up a few times. The V gene is TRBV6-5, the J gene TRBJ1-2; 7 bases fit TRBD1. Germline V gene sequence: CDR1 MNHEY, CDR2 SVGAGI. Trimming removed 2 bases from V and 6 bases from J; junction bases left unmatched: 9. CDR3 length: 15 residues. CDR3 region: CASSYGMGQKNGYTF. The CDR3 DNA reads as TGTGCCAGCAGTTACGGGATGGGACAGAAGAATGGCTACACCTTC.

This chain joins TRBV7-2 and TRBJ2-3; possible D gene TRBD2, 6 bases. Trimming shortened V by 2 bases and J by 2 bases, and 14 bases separated the two germline ends. The CDR3 contains 16 residues. Germline V CDR1 and CDR2: SGHTA, FQGNSA. The CDR3 spells CASSLWSGVATDTQYF. The CDR3 coding sequence is TGTGCCAGCAGCTTATGGTCGGGGGTGGCCACAGATACGCAGTATTTT.

The rearrangement links TRBV5-4 to TRBJ1-1; D remains unclear. The CDR3 is 16 amino acids. CDR1 is SGHNT, CDR2 YYREEE, per germline (reference sequence). Between the trimmed V and J ends, which lost 0 bases and 0 bases, there was a span of 12 bases. The CDR3 DNA sequence: TGTGCCAGCAGCTTGGTCGGTCGGGGTATGAACACTGAAGCTTTCTTT. This translates into CASSLVGRGMNTEAFF.

J is TRBJ2-3 and V is TRBV4-1; 13 bases map to TRBD2. V was clipped by 4 bases and J by 3 bases; unmatched bases: 10. The length of the CDR3 is 18 residues. The V gene's germline CDR1 is MGHRA and CDR2 YSYEKL. CDR3 sequence: CASSPGLAGVVGTDTQYF. As DNA, the CDR3 is TGCGCCAGCAGCCCCGGACTAGCGGGAGTTGTAGGAACAGATACGCAGTATTTT.

The chain joins TRBV19 to TRBJ1-3, with 7 bases lining up with TRBD1. V lost 6 bases, J lost 1 base, and 3 bases stayed unmatched. CDR1 LNHDA and CDR2 SQIVND come from the germline V gene (reference sequence). This CDR3 comprises 14 residues. The CDR3 nucleotides read TGTGCCAGTAGACAGACAGGGTCTGGAAACACCATATATTTT. Residues: CASRQTGSGNTIYF.